This T cell receptor beta chain came from a study of blood T cell repertoires in COVID-19. Study-wide background: Sources were T cells, B-cell-depleted T cells, or PBMCs; the material itself was cDNA or gDNA.

In the case of this clone: One end of the junction does not line up with germline, which may come from a read error.

The CDR3 totals 13 residues. CDR1 and CDR2 from the germline V gene are LNHDA and SQIVND (reference sequence). Data came from immunoSEQ multiplex PCR; TCRdb stores just in-frame clones and leaves some out. The sample records 250,000 to 300,000 clones, more than 70% being singletons. This TCR derives from a man older than 75 with acute or convalescent COVID-19. Sequences were obtained from peripheral blood. The chain employs TRBV19 and TRBJ2-5; no reliable D call. DNA of the CDR3: TGTGCCAGTAGTCTAGACACAGAAGAGACCCAGTACTTC. This codes for CASSLDTEETQYF.